Listed here are 13 T cell receptor beta chains from one sample, sequenced in a study of T cell responses to AZD1222 COVID-19 vaccine. Sequenced by immunoSEQ multiplex PCR; TCRdb stores in-frame clones only, minus some. This sample has about 140,000 clones, with roughly 89% found just once. The sequenced sample was peripheral blood, obtained on day 0 of AZD1222 vaccination. All receptors derive from an adult in good health.

V and J are TRBV7-6 and TRBJ2-5, with D unclear. V shed 6 bases and J shed 5 bases, with 16 bases lying between them. Looked up from germline, CDR1 is SGHVS and CDR2 is FNYEAQ. CDR3 length: 14 residues. The CDR3 sequence is CASSPGLMLETQYF. CDR3 nucleotides: TGTGCCAGCAGTCCAGGTTTGATGTTGGAGACCCAGTACTTC.

The V call is TRBV3-1 (or the pseudogene TRBV3-2), the J call TRBJ2-7, with D possibly TRBD2 on 6 matching bases. The CDR3 sequence is 13 residues long. Per germline, CDR1 LGHDT and CDR2 YNNKEL (reference sequence). The germline V and J ends were trimmed by 2 bases and 6 bases, with 11 bases remaining between them. CDR3 nucleotides: TGTGCCAGCAGCCAACTGATTAGCGGCGAGCAGTACTTC. Translated: CASSQLISGEQYF.

The chain is built from TRBV4-1 and TRBJ1-4; D is uncertain. Germline CDR1 MGHRA, CDR2 YSYEKL. This CDR3 region has 15 residues. The germline V and J ends were trimmed by 0 bases and 8 bases, with 13 bases remaining between them. In DNA form, the CDR3 reads TGCGCCAGCAGCCAAGACGTGAGGACGTTGGAAAAACTGTTTTTT. It encodes CASSQDVRTLEKLFF.

This clone has only one observation. CDR3 nucleotide sequence: TGTGCCAGCTCACTTGAAGACCAGGGTTTTGGGCAGCCCCAGCATTTT. It specifies CASSLEDQGFGQPQHF. The chain couples TRBV18 to TRBJ1-5; D is perhaps TRBD1 (5 bases). The germline gives CDR1 KGHSH, CDR2 LQKENI. The germline V and J ends were trimmed by 4 bases and 7 bases, with 20 bases remaining between them. The CDR3 runs to 16 residues.

The chain links TRBV6-5 to TRBJ2-7, with TRBD1 as a possible D gene (5 bases). The CDR3 has 15 residues. V was trimmed by 0 bases and J by 3 bases, leaving 12 bases between them. CDR1 is MNHEY, CDR2 SVGAGI, per germline. CDR3 protein: CASSYSSGRYYEQYF. CDR3 sequence (DNA): TGTGCCAGCAGTTACTCGTCAGGGCGGTACTACGAGCAGTACTTC.

This chain connects TRBV28 to TRBJ1-3, with D uncertain. Germline V lookup: CDR1 MDHEN, CDR2 SYDVKM. This CDR3 has 16 residues. The V end lost 3 bases, the J end lost 3 bases, and 15 bases lay between the germline ends. The CDR3 loop reads CASSFVRGSGGNTIYF. The CDR3 bases are TGTGCCAGCAGTTTTGTTCGGGGATCGGGTGGAAACACCATATATTTT.

This clone was observed a single time. The V gene is TRBV24-1, the J gene TRBJ1-2; 7 bases are shared with TRBD1. There are 15 residues in the CDR3. Trimming at V came to 4 bases and at J to 1 base, leaving 5 bases not matched to a gene. Per the germline V gene, CDR1 is KGHDR and CDR2 is SFDVKD. This CDR3 is CATSDPGTDNYGYTF. DNA of the CDR3: TGTGCCACCAGTGACCCCGGGACAGATAACTATGGCTACACCTTC.

V and J are TRBV3-1 (or the pseudogene TRBV3-2) and TRBJ2-2, with 7 bases aligning to TRBD1. The CDR3 consists of 14 residues. Germline V CDR1 and CDR2: LGHDT, YNNKEL (reference sequence). V shed 6 bases, J shed 3 bases, and the junction held 4 bases outside the gene matches. The CDR3 region has the DNA TGTGCCAGCAGACACAGGGGACACACCGGGGAGCTGTTTTTT. Residues: CASRHRGHTGELFF.

The chain has TRBV3-1 (or the pseudogene TRBV3-2) and TRBJ2-2; the D gene is possibly TRBD2 (6 bases). Germline CDR1 and CDR2: LGHDT and YNNKEL (reference sequence). The CDR3 is 17 residues long. Trimming removed 1 base at V and 1 base at J, with 13 bases between. The CDR3 here is CASSQVGGERNTGELFF. In nucleotides, the CDR3 is TGTGCCAGCAGCCAAGTTGGCGGGGAGAGGAACACCGGGGAGCTGTTTTTT.

The chain couples TRBV5-1 to TRBJ2-7; 8 bases match TRBD2. V trimming: 5 bases; J trimming: 7 bases; junction bases outside the gene matches: 8. Germline V gives CDR1 SGHRS, CDR2 YFSETQ. The CDR3 is made up of 13 amino acids. For the CDR3, the DNA is TGCGCCAGCAGAGGTGGGGCTAGCGGGGAGCAGTACTTC. This codes for CASRGGASGEQYF.

V gene TRBV27 combines with J gene TRBJ2-3; 7 nucleotides line up with TRBD2. From germline, CDR1 is MNHEY and CDR2 SMNVEV (reference sequence). V gave up 4 bases and J gave up 4 bases; unmatched junction bases: 8. CDR3 length: 15 residues. CDR3 protein: CASSSLGEGPDTQYF. CDR3 bases: TGTGCCAGCAGTTCTTTGGGGGAGGGCCCAGATACGCAGTATTTT.

V gene TRBV28 combines with J gene TRBJ1-1; D might be TRBD1 (5 bases). Per the germline V gene, CDR1 is MDHEN and CDR2 is SYDVKM. CDR3 length: 14 amino acids. Deletions cut 7 bases from V and 1 base from J, with 13 bases between. In nucleotides, the CDR3 is TGTGCCAGCAACGAAGGACACACGAACACTGAAGCTTTCTTT. Protein product: CASNEGHTNTEAFF. Full variable domain (missing parts from reference TRBV28 and TRBJ1-1): DVKVTQSSRYLVKRTGEKVFLECVQDMDHENMFWYRQDPGLGLRLIYFSYDVKMKEKGDIPEGYSVSREKKERFSLILESASTNQTSMYLCASNEGHTNTEAFFGQGTRLTVV.

The rearrangement uses TRBV19 and TRBJ2-2, with D perhaps matching TRBD1 (5 bases). Germline CDR1 reads LNHDA; CDR2 reads SQIVND (reference sequence). Trimming removed 10 bases from V and 6 bases from J, with 18 bases in between. The CDR3 runs to 14 residues. The CDR3 nucleotides read TGTGCCATGCGAACGCAGGGCGCCGCCGGGGAGCTGTTTTTT. Amino acid sequence: CAMRTQGAAGELFF. The entire variable domain, with the rest obtained from reference TRBV19 and TRBJ2-2, is as follows: DGGITQSPKYLFRKEGQNVTLSCEQNLNHDAMYWYRQDPGQGLRLIYYSQIVNDFQKGDIAEGYSVSREKKESFPLTVTSAQKNPTAFYLCAMRTQGAAGELFFGEGSRLTVL.